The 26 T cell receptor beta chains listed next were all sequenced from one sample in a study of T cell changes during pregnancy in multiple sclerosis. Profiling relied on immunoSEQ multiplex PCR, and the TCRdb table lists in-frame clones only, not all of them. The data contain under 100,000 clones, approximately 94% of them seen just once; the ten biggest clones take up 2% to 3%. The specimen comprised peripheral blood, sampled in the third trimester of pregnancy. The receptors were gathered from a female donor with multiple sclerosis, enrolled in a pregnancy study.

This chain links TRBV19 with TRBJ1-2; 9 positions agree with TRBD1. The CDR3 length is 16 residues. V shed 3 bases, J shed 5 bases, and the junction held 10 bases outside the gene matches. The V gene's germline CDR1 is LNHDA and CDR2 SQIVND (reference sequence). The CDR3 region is CASSIPGQGVSYGYTF. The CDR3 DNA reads TGTGCCAGTAGTATCCCGGGACAGGGAGTATCATATGGCTACACCTTC.

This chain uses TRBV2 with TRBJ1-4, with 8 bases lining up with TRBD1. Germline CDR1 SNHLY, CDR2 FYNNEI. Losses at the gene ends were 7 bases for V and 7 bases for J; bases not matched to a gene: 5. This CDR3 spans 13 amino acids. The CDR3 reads CASMGTGSEKLFF. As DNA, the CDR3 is TGTGCCAGCATGGGGACAGGTAGTGAAAAACTGTTTTTT.

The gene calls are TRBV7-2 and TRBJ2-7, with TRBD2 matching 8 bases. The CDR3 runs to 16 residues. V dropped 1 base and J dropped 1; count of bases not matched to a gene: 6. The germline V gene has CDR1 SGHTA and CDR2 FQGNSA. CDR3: CASSLVGGARSYEQYF. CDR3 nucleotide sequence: TGTGCCAGCAGCTTAGTCGGGGGGGCCCGATCCTACGAGCAGTACTTC.

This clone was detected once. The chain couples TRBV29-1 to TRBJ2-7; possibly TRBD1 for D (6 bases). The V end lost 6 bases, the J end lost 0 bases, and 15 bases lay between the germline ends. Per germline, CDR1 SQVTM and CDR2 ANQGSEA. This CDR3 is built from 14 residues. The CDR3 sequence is CSVDTGRSSYEQYF. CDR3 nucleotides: TGCAGCGTAGATACAGGGCGAAGCTCCTACGAGCAGTACTTC.

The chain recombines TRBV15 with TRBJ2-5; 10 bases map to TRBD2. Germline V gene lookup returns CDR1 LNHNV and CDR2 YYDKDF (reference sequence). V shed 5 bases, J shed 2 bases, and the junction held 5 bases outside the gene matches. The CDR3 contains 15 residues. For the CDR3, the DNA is TGTGCCACCAGCGGGACACTAGCGGGGCAAGAGACCCAGTACTTC. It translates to CATSGTLAGQETQYF.

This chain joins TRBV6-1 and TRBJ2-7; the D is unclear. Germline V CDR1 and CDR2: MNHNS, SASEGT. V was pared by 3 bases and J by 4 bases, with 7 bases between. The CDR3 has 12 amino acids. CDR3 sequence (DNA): TGTGCCAGCAGTGATGCCAGGTACGAGCAGTACTTC. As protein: CASSDARYEQYF.

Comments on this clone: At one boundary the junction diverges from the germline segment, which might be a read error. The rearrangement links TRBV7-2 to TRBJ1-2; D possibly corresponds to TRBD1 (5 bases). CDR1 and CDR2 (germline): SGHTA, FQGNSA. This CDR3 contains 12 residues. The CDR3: CASSLVGGSIHF. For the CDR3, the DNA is TGTGCCAGCAGCTTAGTTGGGGGGTCTATACACTTC.

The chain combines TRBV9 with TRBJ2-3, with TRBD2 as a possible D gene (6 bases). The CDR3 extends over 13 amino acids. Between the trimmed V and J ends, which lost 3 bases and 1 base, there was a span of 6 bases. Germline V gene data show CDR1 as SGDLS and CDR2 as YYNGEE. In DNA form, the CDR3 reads TGTGCCAGCAGCGGGGGGGGCACAGATACGCAGTATTTT. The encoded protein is CASSGGGTDTQYF.

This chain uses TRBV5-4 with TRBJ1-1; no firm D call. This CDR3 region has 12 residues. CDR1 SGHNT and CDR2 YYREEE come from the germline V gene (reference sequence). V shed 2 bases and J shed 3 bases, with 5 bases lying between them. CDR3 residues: CASSFGYTEAFF. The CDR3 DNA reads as TGTGCCAGCAGCTTCGGGTACACTGAAGCTTTCTTT. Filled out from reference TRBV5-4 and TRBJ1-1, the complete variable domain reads ETGVTQSPTHLIKTRGQQVTLRCSSQSGHNTVSWYQQALGQGPQFIFQYYREEENGRGNFPPRFSGLQFPNYSSELNVNALELDDSALYLCASSFGYTEAFFGQGTRLTVV.

CDR3 nucleotides: TGCGCCAGCAGCCAAGTCCCAGGGGGCACCTACAATGAGCAGTTCTTC. This translates into CASSQVPGGTYNEQFF. The V gene is TRBV4-1, the J gene TRBJ2-1, with 8 positions matching TRBD1. V was pared by 1 base and J by 2 bases, with 4 bases of the junction left unmatched. The CDR3 extends over 16 amino acids. Looked up from germline, CDR1 is MGHRA and CDR2 is YSYEKL.

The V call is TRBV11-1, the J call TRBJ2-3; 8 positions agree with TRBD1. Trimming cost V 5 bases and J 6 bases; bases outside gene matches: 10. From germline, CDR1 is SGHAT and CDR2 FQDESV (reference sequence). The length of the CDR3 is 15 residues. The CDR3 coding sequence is TGTGCCAGCAGCCTATCCAGGGGGCGCGGGGATACGCAGTATTTT. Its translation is CASSLSRGRGDTQYF.

The CDR3 nucleotides read TGTGCCAGCAGTGCCCGGACAGGGTTTGGGGCCAACGTCCTGACTTTC. It translates to CASSARTGFGANVLTF. The chain is built from TRBV2 and TRBJ2-6, with 8 bases identical to TRBD1. V was pared by 4 bases and J by 3 bases, with 5 bases of the junction left unmatched. Germline values: CDR1 SNHLY, CDR2 FYNNEI. The CDR3 extends over 16 amino acids.

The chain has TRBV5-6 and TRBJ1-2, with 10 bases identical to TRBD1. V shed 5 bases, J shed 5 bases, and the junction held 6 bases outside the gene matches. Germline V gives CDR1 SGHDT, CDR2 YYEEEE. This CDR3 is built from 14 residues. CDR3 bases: TGTGCCAGCAGGACAGGGGGCGCGAAATATGGCTACACCTTC. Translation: CASRTGGAKYGYTF. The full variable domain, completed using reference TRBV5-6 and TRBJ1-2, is DAGVTQSPTHLIKTRGQQVTLRCSPKSGHDTVSWYQQALGQGPQFIFQYYEEEERQRGNFPDRFSGHQFPNYSSELNVNALLLGDSALYLCASRTGGAKYGYTFGSGTRLTVV.

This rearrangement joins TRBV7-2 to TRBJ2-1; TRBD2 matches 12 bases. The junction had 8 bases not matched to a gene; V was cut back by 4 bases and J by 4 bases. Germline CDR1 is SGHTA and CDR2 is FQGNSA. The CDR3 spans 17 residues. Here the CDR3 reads CASSSRLAGETYNEQFF. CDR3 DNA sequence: TGTGCCAGCAGCTCCCGACTAGCGGGGGAGACATACAATGAGCAGTTCTTC. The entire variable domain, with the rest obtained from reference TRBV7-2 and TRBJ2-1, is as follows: GAGVSQSPSNKVTEKGKDVELRCDPISGHTALYWYRQSLGQGLEFLIYFQGNSAPDKSGLPSDRFSAERTGGSVSTLTIQRTQQEDSAVYLCASSSRLAGETYNEQFFGPGTRLTVL.

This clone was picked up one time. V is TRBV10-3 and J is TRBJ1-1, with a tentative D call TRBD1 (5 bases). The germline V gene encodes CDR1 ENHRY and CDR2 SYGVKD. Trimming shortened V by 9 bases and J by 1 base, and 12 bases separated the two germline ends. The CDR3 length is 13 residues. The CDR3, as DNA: TGTGCCATAATGTCTGGACAGAACACTGAAGCTTTCTTT. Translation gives CAIMSGQNTEAFF.

As DNA, the CDR3 is TGTGCCAGCAGACAGGGGCATGGGAATTCACCCCTCCACTTT. Its translation: CASRQGHGNSPLHF. The chain carries TRBV11-1 and TRBJ1-6; 7 bases agree with TRBD1. Germline CDR1 reads SGHAT; CDR2 reads FQDESV (reference sequence). The CDR3 spans 14 residues. With V trimmed by 6 bases and J by 7 bases, 6 bases remained unmatched.

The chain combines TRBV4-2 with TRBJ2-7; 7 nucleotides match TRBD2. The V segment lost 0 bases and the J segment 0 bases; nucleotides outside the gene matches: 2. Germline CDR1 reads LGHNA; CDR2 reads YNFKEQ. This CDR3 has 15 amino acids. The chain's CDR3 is CASSQERGSSYEQYF. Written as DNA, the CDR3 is TGTGCCAGCAGCCAAGAGCGGGGGTCCTCCTACGAGCAGTACTTC.

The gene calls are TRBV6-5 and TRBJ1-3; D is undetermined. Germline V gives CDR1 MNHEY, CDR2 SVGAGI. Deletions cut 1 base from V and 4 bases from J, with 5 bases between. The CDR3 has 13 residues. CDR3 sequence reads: CASSYYRGNTIYF. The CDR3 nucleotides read TGTGCCAGCAGTTACTACCGGGGAAACACCATATATTTT.

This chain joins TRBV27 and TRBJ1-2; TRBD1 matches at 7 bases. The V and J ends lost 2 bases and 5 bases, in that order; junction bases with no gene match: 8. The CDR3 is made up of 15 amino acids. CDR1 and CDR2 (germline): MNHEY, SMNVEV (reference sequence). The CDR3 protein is CASSLHRGWRYGYTF. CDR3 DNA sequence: TGTGCCAGCAGTTTACACAGGGGCTGGAGGTATGGCTACACCTTC.

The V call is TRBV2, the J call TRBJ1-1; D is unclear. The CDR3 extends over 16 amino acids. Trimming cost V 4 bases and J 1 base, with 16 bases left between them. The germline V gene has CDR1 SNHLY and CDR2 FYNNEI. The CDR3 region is CASSVSLPQANTEAFF. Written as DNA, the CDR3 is TGTGCCAGCAGTGTCTCCCTGCCCCAGGCGAACACTGAAGCTTTCTTT. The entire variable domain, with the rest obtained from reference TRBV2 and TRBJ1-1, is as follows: EPEVTQTPSHQVTQMGQEVILRCVPISNHLYFYWYRQILGQKVEFLVSFYNNEISEKSEIFDDQFSVERPDGSNFTLKIRSTKLEDSAMYFCASSVSLPQANTEAFFGQGTRLTVV.

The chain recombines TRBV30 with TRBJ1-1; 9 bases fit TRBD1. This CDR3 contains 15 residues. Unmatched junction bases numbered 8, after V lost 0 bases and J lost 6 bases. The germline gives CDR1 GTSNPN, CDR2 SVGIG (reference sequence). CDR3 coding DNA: TGTGCCTGGAGTGTAGAGGTCGACAGGGGGGCTGAAGCTTTCTTT. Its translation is CAWSVEVDRGAEAFF.

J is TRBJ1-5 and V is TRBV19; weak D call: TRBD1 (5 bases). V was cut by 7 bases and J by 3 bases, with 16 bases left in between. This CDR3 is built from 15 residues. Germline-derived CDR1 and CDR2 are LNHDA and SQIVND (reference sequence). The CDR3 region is CASMVAGIFNQPQHF. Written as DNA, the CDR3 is TGTGCCAGTATGGTCGCAGGGATTTTCAATCAGCCCCAGCATTTT.

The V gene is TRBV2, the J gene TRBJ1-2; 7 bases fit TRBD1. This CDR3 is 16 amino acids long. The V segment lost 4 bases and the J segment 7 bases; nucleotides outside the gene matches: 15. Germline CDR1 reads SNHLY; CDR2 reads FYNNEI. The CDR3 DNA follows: TGTGCCAGCAGTGTTTTGGGGGAGACAGGGTTGGGTGGCTACACCTTC. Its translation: CASSVLGETGLGGYTF.

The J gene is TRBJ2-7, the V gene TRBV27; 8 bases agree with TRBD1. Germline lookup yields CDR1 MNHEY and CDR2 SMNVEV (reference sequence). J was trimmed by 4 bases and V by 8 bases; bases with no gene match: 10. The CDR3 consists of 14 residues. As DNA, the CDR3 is TGTGCCAGCGGCACCGGGACAGGACGTTACGAGCAGTACTTC. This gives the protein CASGTGTGRYEQYF.

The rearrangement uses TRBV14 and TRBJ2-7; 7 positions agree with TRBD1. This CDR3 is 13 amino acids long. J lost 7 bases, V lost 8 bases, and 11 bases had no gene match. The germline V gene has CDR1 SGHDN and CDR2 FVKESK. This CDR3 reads CASLKTGTREQYF. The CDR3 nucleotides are TGTGCCAGCCTAAAGACAGGGACAAGAGAGCAGTACTTC. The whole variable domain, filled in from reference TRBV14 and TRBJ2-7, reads EAGVTQFPSHSVIEKGQTVTLRCDPISGHDNLYWYRRVMGKEIKFLLHFVKESKQDESGMPNNRFLAERTGGTYSTLKVQPAELEDSGVYFCASLKTGTREQYFGPGTRLTVT.

The CDR3 reads CASSLDLRQGEQFF. The CDR3 DNA is TGTGCCAGCAGCTTAGATCTTAGGCAGGGGGAGCAGTTCTTC. J is TRBJ2-1 and V is TRBV11-2; a possible D gene is TRBD1 (6 bases). The CDR3 runs 14 residues. From germline, CDR1 is SGHAT and CDR2 FQNNGV. V lost 0 bases and J lost 10, with 13 bases in between.